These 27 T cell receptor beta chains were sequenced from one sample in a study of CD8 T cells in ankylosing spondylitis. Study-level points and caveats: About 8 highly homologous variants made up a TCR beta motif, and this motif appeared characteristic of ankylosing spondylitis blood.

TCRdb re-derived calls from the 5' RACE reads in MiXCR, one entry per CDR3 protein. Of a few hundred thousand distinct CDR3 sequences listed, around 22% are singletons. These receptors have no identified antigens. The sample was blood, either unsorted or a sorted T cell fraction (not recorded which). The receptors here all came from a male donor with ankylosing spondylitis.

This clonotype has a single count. The CDR3 DNA is TGCGCCAGCAGCTTGTCAGCGGGAGGGAACACCGGGGAGCTGTTTTTT. Translated: CASSLSAGGNTGELFF. The rearrangement joins TRBV5-1 to TRBJ2-2; 9 bases map to TRBD2. The CDR3 covers 16 residues. CDR1 and CDR2 from the germline V gene are SGHRS and YFSETQ. V trimming: 1 base; J trimming: 1 base; junction bases outside the gene matches: 2.

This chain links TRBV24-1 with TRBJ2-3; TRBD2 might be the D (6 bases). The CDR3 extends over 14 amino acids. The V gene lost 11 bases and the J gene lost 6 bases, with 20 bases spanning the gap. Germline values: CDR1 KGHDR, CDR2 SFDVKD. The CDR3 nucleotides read TGTGCCAGCAGCGACCAGGGAGGAGAGGATACGCAGTATTTT. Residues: CASSDQGGEDTQYF.

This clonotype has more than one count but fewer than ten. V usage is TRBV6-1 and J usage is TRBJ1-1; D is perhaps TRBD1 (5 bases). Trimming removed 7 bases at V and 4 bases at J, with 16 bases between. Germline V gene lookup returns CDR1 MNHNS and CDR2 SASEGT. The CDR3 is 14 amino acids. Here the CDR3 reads CASNTGRRSTEAFF. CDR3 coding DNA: TGTGCCAGCAACACGGGGCGGAGGAGCACTGAAGCTTTCTTT.

This CDR3 reads CASSALAGRTDTQYF. For the CDR3, the DNA is TGTGCCAGCAGCGCACTAGCGGGACGCACAGATACGCAGTATTTT. The V call is TRBV9, the J call TRBJ2-3, with 10 positions matching TRBD2. J gave up 1 base and V 3 bases, and 2 bases lay outside the gene matches. Germline CDR1 and CDR2: SGDLS and YYNGEE. The CDR3 spans 15 residues.

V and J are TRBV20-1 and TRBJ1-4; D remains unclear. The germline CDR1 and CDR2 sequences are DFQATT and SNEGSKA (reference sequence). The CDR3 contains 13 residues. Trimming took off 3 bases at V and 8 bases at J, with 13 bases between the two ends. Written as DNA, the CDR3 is TGCAGTGCTAGCAGCAGCAGTGAAGAAAAACTGTTTTTT. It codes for CSASSSSEEKLFF.

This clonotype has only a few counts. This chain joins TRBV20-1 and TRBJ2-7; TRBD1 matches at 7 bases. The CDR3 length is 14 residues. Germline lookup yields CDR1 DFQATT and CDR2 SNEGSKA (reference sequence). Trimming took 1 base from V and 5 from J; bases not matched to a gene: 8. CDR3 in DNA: TGCAGTGCTAGAGTGCCAGGGGGACGCCACGAGCAGTACTTC. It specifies CSARVPGGRHEQYF.

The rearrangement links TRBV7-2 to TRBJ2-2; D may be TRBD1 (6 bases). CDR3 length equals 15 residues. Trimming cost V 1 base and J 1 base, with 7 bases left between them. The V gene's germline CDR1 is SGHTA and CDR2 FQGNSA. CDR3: CASSLVRGNTGELFF. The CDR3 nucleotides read TGTGCCAGCAGCTTAGTCAGGGGGAACACCGGGGAGCTGTTTTTT.

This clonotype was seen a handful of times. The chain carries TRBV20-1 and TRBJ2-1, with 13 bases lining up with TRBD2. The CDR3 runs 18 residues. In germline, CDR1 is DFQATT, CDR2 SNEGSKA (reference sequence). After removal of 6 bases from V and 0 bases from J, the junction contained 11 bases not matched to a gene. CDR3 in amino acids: CSAAFWTSGSSSYNEQFF. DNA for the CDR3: TGCAGTGCCGCTTTCTGGACTAGCGGGAGCAGCTCCTACAATGAGCAGTTCTTC.

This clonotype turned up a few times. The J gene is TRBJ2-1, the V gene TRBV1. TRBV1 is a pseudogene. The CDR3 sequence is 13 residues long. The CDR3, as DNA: TGCACCAGCAGCCAAGAAGGTTCTAATGAGCAGTTCTTC. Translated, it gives CTSSQEGSNEQFF.

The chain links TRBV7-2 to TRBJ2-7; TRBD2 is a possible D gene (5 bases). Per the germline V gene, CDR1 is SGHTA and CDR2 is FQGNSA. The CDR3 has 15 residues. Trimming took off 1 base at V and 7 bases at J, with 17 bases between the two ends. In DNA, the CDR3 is TGTGCCAGCAGCTTAGTGGTTAGACCCTCGGGGGAGCAGTACTTC. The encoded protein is CASSLVVRPSGEQYF.

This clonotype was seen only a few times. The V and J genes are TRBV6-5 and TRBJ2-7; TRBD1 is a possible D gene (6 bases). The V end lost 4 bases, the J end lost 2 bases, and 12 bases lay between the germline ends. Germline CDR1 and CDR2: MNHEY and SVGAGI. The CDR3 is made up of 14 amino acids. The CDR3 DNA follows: TGTGCCAGCAGTTCAGAGACAGGAGCCTACGAGCAGTACTTC. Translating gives CASSSETGAYEQYF.

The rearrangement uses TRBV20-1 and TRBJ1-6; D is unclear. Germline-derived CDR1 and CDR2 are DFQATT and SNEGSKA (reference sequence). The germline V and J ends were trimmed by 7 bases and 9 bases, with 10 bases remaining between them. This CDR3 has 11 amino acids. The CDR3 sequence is CSVNAGSPLHF. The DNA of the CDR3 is TGCAGTGTGAACGCAGGTTCACCCCTCCACTTT.

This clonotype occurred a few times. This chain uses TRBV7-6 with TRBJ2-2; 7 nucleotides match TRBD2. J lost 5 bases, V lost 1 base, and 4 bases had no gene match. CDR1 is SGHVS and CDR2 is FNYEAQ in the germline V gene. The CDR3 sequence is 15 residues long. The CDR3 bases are TGTGCCAGCAGCTTAGACGGGAGGACAACCGGGGAGCTGTTTTTT. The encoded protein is CASSLDGRTTGELFF.

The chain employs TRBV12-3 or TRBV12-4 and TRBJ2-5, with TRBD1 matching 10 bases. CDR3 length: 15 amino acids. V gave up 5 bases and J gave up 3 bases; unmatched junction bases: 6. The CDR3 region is CASSLDRGSKETQYF. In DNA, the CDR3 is TGTGCCAGCAGTCTGGACAGGGGGTCTAAAGAGACCCAGTACTTC.

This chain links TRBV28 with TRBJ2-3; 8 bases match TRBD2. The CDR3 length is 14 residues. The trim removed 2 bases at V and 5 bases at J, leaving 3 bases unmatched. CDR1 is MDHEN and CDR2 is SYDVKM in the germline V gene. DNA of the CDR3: TGTGCCAGCAGTTTAGGGACTAGAGTAGATACGCAGTATTTT. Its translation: CASSLGTRVDTQYF.

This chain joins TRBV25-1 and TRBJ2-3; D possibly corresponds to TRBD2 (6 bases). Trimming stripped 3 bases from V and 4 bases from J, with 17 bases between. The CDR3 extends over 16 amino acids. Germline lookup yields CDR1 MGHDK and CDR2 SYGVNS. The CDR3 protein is CASSDWAGPGPDTQYF. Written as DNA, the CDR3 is TGTGCCAGCAGTGATTGGGCGGGACCCGGCCCAGATACGCAGTATTTT.

In DNA form, the CDR3 reads TGCAGTGCGGCGGGCGGTTCCCGGGAGACCCAGTACTTC. Amino acid sequence: CSAAGGSRETQYF. V usage is TRBV20-1 and J usage is TRBJ2-5, with TRBD2 as a possible D gene (5 bases). Trimming removed 6 bases from V and 5 bases from J, with 16 bases in between. The CDR3 loop spans 13 amino acids. Germline CDR1 reads DFQATT; CDR2 reads SNEGSKA (reference sequence).

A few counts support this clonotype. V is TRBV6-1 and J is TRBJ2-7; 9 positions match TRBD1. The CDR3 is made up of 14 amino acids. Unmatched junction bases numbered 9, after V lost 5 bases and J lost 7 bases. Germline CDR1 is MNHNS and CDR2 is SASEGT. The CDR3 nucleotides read TGTGCCAGCAGTCGTGGGACAGGGCGGGATGAGCAGTACTTC. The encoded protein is CASSRGTGRDEQYF.

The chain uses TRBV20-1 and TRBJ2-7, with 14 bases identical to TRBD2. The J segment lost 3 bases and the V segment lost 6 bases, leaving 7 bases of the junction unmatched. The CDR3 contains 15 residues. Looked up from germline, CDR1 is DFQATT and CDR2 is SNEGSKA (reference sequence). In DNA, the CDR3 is TGCAGTGCAAGCACCGGGACTAGCGGGAGCTACGAGCAGTACTTC. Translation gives CSASTGTSGSYEQYF.

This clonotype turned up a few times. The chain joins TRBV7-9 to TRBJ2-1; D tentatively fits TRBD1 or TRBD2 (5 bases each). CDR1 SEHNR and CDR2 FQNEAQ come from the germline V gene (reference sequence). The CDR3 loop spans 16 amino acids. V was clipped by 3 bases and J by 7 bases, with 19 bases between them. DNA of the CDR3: TGTGCCAGCAGCTTTCGACTTTATCGGGACGGTAATGAGCAGTTCTTC. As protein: CASSFRLYRDGNEQFF.

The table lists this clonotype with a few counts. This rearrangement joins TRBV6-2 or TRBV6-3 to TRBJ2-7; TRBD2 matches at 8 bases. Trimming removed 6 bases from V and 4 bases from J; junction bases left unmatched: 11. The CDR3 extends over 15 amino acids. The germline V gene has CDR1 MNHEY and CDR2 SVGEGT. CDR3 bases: TGTGCCAGCAGGTATCCAATAGCGGGATCTTACGAGCAGTACTTC. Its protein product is CASRYPIAGSYEQYF.

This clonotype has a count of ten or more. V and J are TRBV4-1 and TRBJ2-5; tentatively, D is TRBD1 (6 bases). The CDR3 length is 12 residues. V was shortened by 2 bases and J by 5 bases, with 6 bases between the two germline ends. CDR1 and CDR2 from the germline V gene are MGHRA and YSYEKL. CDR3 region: CASSQQGETQYF. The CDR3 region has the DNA TGCGCCAGCAGCCAACAGGGGGAGACCCAGTACTTC.

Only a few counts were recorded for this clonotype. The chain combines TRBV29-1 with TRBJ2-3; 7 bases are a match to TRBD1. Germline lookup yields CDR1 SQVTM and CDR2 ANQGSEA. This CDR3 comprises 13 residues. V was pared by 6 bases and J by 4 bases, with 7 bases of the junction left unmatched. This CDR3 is CSVGRTGADTQYF. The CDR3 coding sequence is TGCAGCGTCGGACGGACAGGCGCAGATACGCAGTATTTT.

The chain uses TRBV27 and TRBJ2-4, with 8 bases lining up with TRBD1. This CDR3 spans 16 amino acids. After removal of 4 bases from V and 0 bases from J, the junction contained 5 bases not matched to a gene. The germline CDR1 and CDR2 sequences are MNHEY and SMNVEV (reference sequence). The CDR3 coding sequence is TGTGCCAGCAGTTCCCAGGGGGCGAGAGCCAAAAACATTCAGTACTTC. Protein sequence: CASSSQGARAKNIQYF.

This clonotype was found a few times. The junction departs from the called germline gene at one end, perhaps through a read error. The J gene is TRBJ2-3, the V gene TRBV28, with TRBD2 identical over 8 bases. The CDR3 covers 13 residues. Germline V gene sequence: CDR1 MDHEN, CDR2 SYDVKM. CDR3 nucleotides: TGTGCCAGCAGTTTATTGGGACTAGATGCGCAGTATTTT. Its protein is CASSLLGLDAQYF.

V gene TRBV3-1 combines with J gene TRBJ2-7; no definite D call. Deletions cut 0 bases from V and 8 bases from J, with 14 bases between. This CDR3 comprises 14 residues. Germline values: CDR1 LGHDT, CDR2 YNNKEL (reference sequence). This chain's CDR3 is CASSQEHTRQKQYF. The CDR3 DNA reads TGTGCCAGCAGCCAAGAGCACACCAGACAAAAGCAGTACTTC.

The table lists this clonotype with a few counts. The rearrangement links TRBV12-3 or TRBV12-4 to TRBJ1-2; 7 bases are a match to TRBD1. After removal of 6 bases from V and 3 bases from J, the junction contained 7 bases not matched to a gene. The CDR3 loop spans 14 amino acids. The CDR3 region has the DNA TGTGCCAGCAGGGAGACAGGGATGCACTATGGCTACACCTTC. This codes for CASRETGMHYGYTF.